The sequence of this T cell receptor (beta chain) was determined in a study of blood T cell repertoires in COVID-19. Each participant's cohort was designated according to participant-reported clinical history. Recovered participants had two consecutive negative NP/OP PCR tests, healthcare professional clearance, or symptom resolution. Profiling relied on immunoSEQ multiplex PCR, and the TCRdb table lists in-frame clones only, not all of them. There are fewer than 350,000 clones in the sample; roughly 89% occur only once, and less than 2% lies in the top ten. The germline V gene has CDR1 ENHRY and CDR2 SYGVKD. V shed 4 bases and J shed 2 bases, with 12 bases lying between them. The CDR3 totals 15 residues.

The source of this sequence is a woman between 40 and 50 years old who had recovered from COVID-19. The chain uses TRBV10-3 and TRBJ1-5, with D perhaps TRBD1 (6 bases). Sequencing input: PBMCs or T cells enriched from blood (not recorded which). The chain's CDR3 is CAISARGEGNQPQHF. DNA of the CDR3: TGTGCCATCAGTGCCAGGGGAGAGGGCAATCAGCCCCAGCATTTT.